The TCR beta chain under discussion was sequenced for a study of OX40 agonist ivuxolimab in advanced cancers. Whole-study context: Earlier treatment with anti-PD-1, anti-PD-L1 or anti-CTLA-4 was permitted, and approximately 38% had received some.

Profiling relied on immunoSEQ multiplex PCR, and the TCRdb table lists in-frame clones only, not all of them. Of some 62,000 clones listed, about 92% are singletons. For this clone: Antigen unknown.

Findings of the study overall: There were, on average, more expanded clones in CD8+ T cells than in CD4+. Doses of 0.1 to 3.0 mg/kg were accompanied by clonal expansion of CD4+ and CD8+ blood T cells by week 6.

CDR1 and CDR2 (germline): SGDLS, YYNGEE. V shed 3 bases and J 8 bases; nucleotides not matched to a gene: 6. CDR3 length: 14 amino acids. The receptor's source is an adult with an advanced solid tumor such as melanoma, head and neck, liver or kidney cancer. The gene calls are TRBV9 and TRBJ2-4, with 9 positions matching TRBD1. Material: CD4+ or CD8+ T cells sorted from blood, obtained in a trial of the OX40 agonist ivuxolimab. The DNA of the CDR3 is TGTGCCAGCAGCGGGGACAGGGTTTGGGACATTCAGTACTTC. Translated: CASSGDRVWDIQYF.